Listed here are 6 T cell receptor beta chains from one sample, sequenced in a study of T cell responses to AZD1222 COVID-19 vaccine. Here immunoSEQ multiplex PCR was the method, and the copy in TCRdb shows in-frame clones only, minus some. In the table there are about 140,000 clones, 90% to 95% of which are singletons. Here the sequenced sample was peripheral blood, taken 28 days after the second AZD1222 dose. The receptor set was obtained from an adult who received the AZD1222 COVID-19 vaccine.

This chain joins TRBV28 and TRBJ2-7; D is possibly TRBD2 (5 bases). The CDR3 has 16 amino acids. V was shortened by 1 base and J by 4 bases, with 17 bases between the two germline ends. Germline-derived CDR1 and CDR2 are MDHEN and SYDVKM. The CDR3 sequence: CASSLLPAGSKYEQYF. The DNA for the CDR3 is TGTGCCAGCAGTTTATTACCCGCGGGTAGCAAATACGAGCAGTACTTC.

The V call is TRBV18, the J call TRBJ1-3; D remains unclear. In germline, CDR1 is KGHSH, CDR2 LQKENI. The CDR3 length is 15 residues. The germline V and J ends were trimmed by 0 bases and 8 bases, with 14 bases remaining between them. The DNA of the CDR3 is TGTGCCAGCTCACCACCCCCCTCCGTATATGACACCATATATTTT. Translating gives CASSPPPSVYDTIYF.

This clone has only one observation. The sample carries other DNA sequences with the same CDR3. The gene calls are TRBV18 and TRBJ1-1, with unresolved D. The germline gives CDR1 KGHSH, CDR2 LQKENI. Trimming cost V 3 bases and J 7 bases, with 12 bases left between them. The CDR3 covers 13 residues. The CDR3 here is CASSPRGPGEAFF. The CDR3 DNA is TGTGCCAGCTCACCCCGAGGACCTGGTGAAGCTTTCTTT.

The chain uses TRBV2 and TRBJ2-1; D unresolved. Germline CDR1 is SNHLY and CDR2 is FYNNEI. V lost 6 bases and J 6 bases, leaving 12 bases between the germline ends. CDR3 size: 13 residues. For the CDR3, the DNA is TGTGCCAGCAGCGACCCAGTATTCAATGAGCAGTTCTTC. This codes for CASSDPVFNEQFF.

The chain links TRBV7-9 to TRBJ2-2, with TRBD2 identical over 8 bases. The CDR3 totals 17 residues. Germline CDR1 SEHNR, CDR2 FQNEAQ (reference sequence). V lost 0 bases and J lost 0; bases outside the gene matches: 3. Written as DNA, the CDR3 is TGTGCCAGCAGCTTAGCTAGCGGGGACACGAACACCGGGGAGCTGTTTTTT. It specifies CASSLASGDTNTGELFF.

The chain has TRBV7-3 and TRBJ1-2, with 8 nucleotides matching TRBD1. CDR3 length: 14 amino acids. Germline CDR1 and CDR2: SGHTA and FQGTGA. V shed 7 bases, J shed 8 bases, and the junction held 12 bases outside the gene matches. CDR3 nucleotide sequence: TGTGCCAGCACCGAATCAGGGGGCGCGGGAGGCTACACCTTC. As protein: CASTESGGAGGYTF.